This T cell receptor beta chain was profiled in a study of blood T cell repertoires in COVID-19. Method: immunoSEQ multiplex PCR; TCRdb's copy keeps in-frame clones and lacks some. This repertoire shows over 200,000 clones, just under 90% found once; its top ten account for roughly 3%. The clonotype was recovered from a man aged 30-40 years with COVID-19, enrolled during active disease. Input material: peripheral blood.

CDR3 bases: TGTGCCAGCAGTTACAGGGCCAACTATGGCTACACCTTC. It specifies CASSYRANYGYTF. This sequence joins TRBV28 and TRBJ1-2; D is possibly TRBD1 (6 bases). CDR1 is MDHEN, CDR2 SYDVKM, per germline. The CDR3 extends over 13 amino acids. The ends were cut back, 4 bases at V and 2 bases at J, with 8 bases in the middle.